This TCR beta chain was sequenced in a study of blood T cell repertoires in COVID-19. Using immunoSEQ multiplex PCR, the repertoire was profiled, and TCRdb retains in-frame clones only, with some absent. Of approximately 280,000 clones listed, 87% are singletons. The CDR3 spans 15 residues. CDR1 is SGHRS and CDR2 is YFSETQ in the germline V gene. V lost 4 bases and J 1 base, leaving 14 bases between the germline ends. Sequencing used PBMCs or T cells enriched from blood (not recorded which). The chain couples TRBV5-1 to TRBJ1-1; D might be TRBD1 (6 bases). This clonotype was sampled from a woman aged 40 to 50 who had recovered from COVID-19. For the CDR3, the DNA is TGCGCCAGCAGCAACGGCAGGGGTCAGAACACTGAAGCTTTCTTT. Translated: CASSNGRGQNTEAFF.